A single sample gave rise to the 5 T cell receptor beta chains below, sequenced in a study of identical twins. TCRdb called the 5' RACE reads again in MiXCR, with one record for every CDR3 protein. The sample has 1.5 million or so distinct CDR3 sequences, about 32% seen once. The material sequenced was cord blood. These receptors originate from a newborn girl in good health.

This chain joins TRBV7-9 and TRBJ2-6; no clear D gene. Trimming took off 0 bases at V and 4 bases at J, with 7 bases between the two ends. Germline V gene lookup returns CDR1 SEHNR and CDR2 FQNEAQ (reference sequence). The CDR3 consists of 15 residues. The CDR3 DNA sequence: TGTGCCAGCAGCTTAGCAGGGCCCGGGGCCAACGTCCTGACTTTC. This sequence encodes CASSLAGPGANVLTF.

This clonotype has more than one count but fewer than ten. One end of the junction fails to match germline, which may point to a read error. The CDR3 nucleotides read TGTGCCAGCAGTTACTTGGGGCGGGGGCTTAGCAATCAGCCTCAGCATTTT. Translated: CASSYLGRGLSNQPQHF. The chain recombines TRBV6-6 with TRBJ1-5; the D gene is possibly TRBD1 (6 bases). The CDR3 sequence is 17 residues long. Germline-derived CDR1 and CDR2 are MNHNY and SVGAGI (reference sequence).

This clonotype was counted ten times or more. The chain has TRBV10-3 and TRBJ2-3; D could derive from TRBD1 or TRBD2 (6 bases each). CDR3 length: 13 residues. CDR1 is ENHRY, CDR2 SYGVKD, per germline. Trimming stripped 10 bases from V and 1 base from J, with 12 bases between. Written as DNA, the CDR3 is TGTGCCACCAGGGGCGGGGGCACAGATACGCAGTATTTT. Its translation is CATRGGGTDTQYF.

CDR3 amino acids: CASSSPSAKGGDEQYF. CDR3 DNA: TGTGCCAGCAGTTCGCCTAGCGCTAAAGGAGGGGACGAGCAGTACTTC. The chain combines TRBV28 with TRBJ2-7; D is perhaps TRBD2 (6 bases). The CDR3 runs to 16 residues. Per the germline V gene, CDR1 is MDHEN and CDR2 is SYDVKM. V lost 4 bases to trimming and J lost 5 bases, with 21 bases between them.

The chain carries TRBV28 and TRBJ2-7; 10 bases agree with TRBD2. Germline values: CDR1 MDHEN, CDR2 SYDVKM. This CDR3 region has 14 residues. With V trimmed by 7 bases and J by 5 bases, 8 bases remained unmatched. CDR3 sequence (DNA): TGTGCCAGCACCTCCGGGACTAGCGTCCACGAGCAGTACTTC. Translation gives CASTSGTSVHEQYF.